The next 21 T cell receptor beta chains were all read from a single sample in a study. TCRdb redid the calling of the RT-PCR reads with MiXCR, one entry per CDR3 protein. The sample consists of hundreds of thousands of distinct CDR3 sequences, approximately 15% of them appearing once. The sample comprised memory CD4+ T cells from blood. Every receptor here comes from a female donor in good health, serving as a healthy control.

This clonotype came up a few times. The chain has TRBV29-1 and TRBJ1-4; 7 nucleotides match TRBD1. Germline lookup yields CDR1 SQVTM and CDR2 ANQGSEA. The CDR3 is 13 amino acids. V was pared by 6 bases and J by 7 bases, with 8 bases of the junction left unmatched. The CDR3 protein is CSVRGDRSEKLFF. DNA for the CDR3: TGCAGCGTGAGAGGGGACAGATCTGAAAAACTGTTTTTT.

Of note for this clonotype: This sequence may be a read error, since a much larger clone differs from it by one base. The V and J genes are TRBV6-6 and TRBJ2-7, with 8 bases identical to TRBD1. In germline, CDR1 is MNHNY, CDR2 SVGAGI (reference sequence). The CDR3 is 14 amino acids. The CDR3 reads CASNRQGTVYKQYF. CDR3 nucleotides: TGTGCCAGCAATAGACAGGGGACGGTCTACAAGCAGTACTTC.

This clonotype was seen at least ten times. The chain recombines TRBV27 with TRBJ2-7; 11 bases match TRBD2. This CDR3 is 14 amino acids long. Germline V lookup: CDR1 MNHEY, CDR2 SMNVEV (reference sequence). J lost 0 bases, V lost 6 bases, and 1 base had no gene match. CDR3 DNA: TGTGCCAGCAGCGGGACTAGCGGCTCCTACGAGCAGTACTTC. This sequence encodes CASSGTSGSYEQYF.

This clonotype occurred many times. This chain links TRBV29-1 with TRBJ2-5, with 9 bases aligning to TRBD2. CDR3 length: 12 amino acids. Losses at the gene ends were 7 bases for V and 4 bases for J; bases not matched to a gene: 4. Germline V gene sequence: CDR1 SQVTM, CDR2 ANQGSEA. CDR3 protein: CSGIAGAETQYF. As DNA, the CDR3 is TGCAGCGGTATAGCGGGGGCAGAGACCCAGTACTTC.

This clonotype was seen more than once but under ten times. The chain joins TRBV7-2 to TRBJ1-1; TRBD1 matches 7 bases. CDR3 length equals 14 residues. Germline CDR1 is SGHTA and CDR2 is FQGNSA. Losses at the gene ends were 3 bases for V and 8 bases for J; bases not matched to a gene: 9. The CDR3 DNA sequence: TGTGCCAGCAGCTTTACCGGGACAGCACGAGAAGCTTTCTTT. It specifies CASSFTGTAREAFF.

This clonotype was recorded at least ten times. This chain uses TRBV12-3 or TRBV12-4 with TRBJ1-5; 8 positions agree with TRBD1. This CDR3 is built from 13 residues. The J segment lost 4 bases and the V segment lost 5 bases, leaving 1 base of the junction unmatched. CDR3 nucleotide sequence: TGTGCCAGCAGTCAGGGGGCGAATCAGCCCCAGCATTTT. It codes for CASSQGANQPQHF.

The chain has TRBV3-1 and TRBJ1-5, with D uncertain. CDR3 length equals 15 residues. V lost 1 base and J lost 9, with 16 bases in between. Germline CDR1 LGHDT, CDR2 YNNKEL (reference sequence). This chain's CDR3 is CASSQGDRAFGPQHF. The CDR3 DNA sequence: TGTGCCAGCAGCCAAGGGGATAGGGCTTTTGGGCCCCAGCATTTT.

The chain links TRBV6-2 or TRBV6-3 to TRBJ2-7, with no clear D. Germline V gene lookup returns CDR1 MNHEY and CDR2 SVGEGT. V gave up 5 bases and J gave up 3 bases, with 11 bases separating them. This CDR3 comprises 13 residues. CDR3 coding DNA: TGTGCCAGCAGTGCCTCCTACTACTACGAGCAGTACTTC. Amino acids: CASSASYYYEQYF.

This clonotype was observed at least ten times. This chain joins TRBV6-5 and TRBJ1-1; D unclear. In germline, CDR1 is MNHEY, CDR2 SVGAGI. The CDR3 runs to 12 residues. Trimming shortened V by 7 bases and J by 6 bases, and 12 bases separated the two germline ends. Here the CDR3 reads CASTSDEAEAFF. The CDR3 DNA sequence: TGTGCCAGCACAAGTGACGAGGCTGAAGCTTTCTTT.

At least ten counts were recorded for this clonotype. V and J are TRBV6-2 or TRBV6-3 and TRBJ1-5; D is unresolved. The germline gives CDR1 MNHEY, CDR2 SVGEGT. The CDR3 spans 15 residues. V was clipped by 2 bases and J by 3 bases, with 11 bases between them. CDR3 in amino acids: CASSYQQRLNQPQHF. The DNA of the CDR3 is TGTGCCAGCAGTTACCAGCAGCGCCTCAATCAGCCCCAGCATTTT.

The chain joins TRBV7-9 to TRBJ2-3; D gene uncertain. The germline V gene encodes CDR1 SEHNR and CDR2 FQNEAQ (reference sequence). Trimming pared 3 bases from V and 5 bases from J, leaving 6 bases between. The CDR3 is made up of 12 amino acids. The CDR3 bases are TGTGCCAGCAGCTTTGGAGAAGATACGCAGTATTTT. Its translation: CASSFGEDTQYF.

The J gene is TRBJ2-7, the V gene TRBV5-1, with 10 bases fitting TRBD2. V lost 4 bases and J lost 1; bases outside the gene matches: 8. The CDR3 has 16 amino acids. The germline V gene has CDR1 SGHRS and CDR2 YFSETQ. CDR3 protein: CASSGSTSGTSYEQYF. CDR3 bases: TGCGCCAGCAGCGGGTCCACTAGCGGGACTTCCTACGAGCAGTACTTC.

This clonotype was picked up a small number of times. J is TRBJ1-5 and V is TRBV27; TRBD1 matches at 8 bases. Germline loops: CDR1 MNHEY, CDR2 SMNVEV (reference sequence). V lost 3 bases to trimming and J lost 0 bases; unmatched junction nucleotides: 1. The length of the CDR3 is 15 residues. CDR3: CASSFDRGSNQPQHF. The CDR3 region has the DNA TGTGCCAGCAGTTTTGACAGGGGTAGCAATCAGCCCCAGCATTTT.

This clonotype was seen more than once but under ten times. The genes are TRBV7-9 and TRBJ2-2; no definite D call. CDR3 length: 15 amino acids. In germline, CDR1 is SEHNR, CDR2 FQNEAQ (reference sequence). Trimming pared 1 base from V and 5 bases from J, leaving 11 bases between. CDR3 DNA: TGTGCCAGCAGCTTAGATCGGTGGGGAACCGGGGAGCTGTTTTTT. It is translated as CASSLDRWGTGELFF.

At least ten counts were recorded for this clonotype. The V gene is TRBV9, the J gene TRBJ2-1, with 11 bases identical to TRBD2. This CDR3 is 15 amino acids long. V was clipped by 4 bases and J by 8 bases; unmatched bases: 8. Germline V CDR1 and CDR2: SGDLS, YYNGEE. The CDR3 bases are TGTGCCAGCAGCACGACTAGCGGGGCAGGGGATGAGCAGTTCTTC. Translation: CASSTTSGAGDEQFF.

This clonotype was seen a handful of times. This chain joins TRBV10-3 and TRBJ1-3; weak D call: TRBD1 (6 bases). The germline CDR1 and CDR2 sequences are ENHRY and SYGVKD. Trimming stripped 11 bases from V and 0 bases from J, with 14 bases between. This CDR3 has 14 amino acids. This chain's CDR3 is CAVEGGISGNTIYF. DNA for the CDR3: TGTGCCGTGGAGGGGGGAATCTCTGGAAACACCATATATTTT.

In its sample, this clonotype was seen a few times. The chain has TRBV5-1 and TRBJ1-5; D perhaps matches TRBD1 (6 bases). V shed 4 bases and J shed 0 bases, with 14 bases lying between them. The CDR3 covers 16 residues. Germline CDR1 is SGHRS and CDR2 is YFSETQ. The CDR3 sequence is CASSKDSFDSNQPQHF. In DNA form, the CDR3 reads TGCGCCAGCAGCAAGGACAGCTTTGATAGCAATCAGCCCCAGCATTTT.

This clonotype was counted at least ten times. CDR3 DNA sequence: TGTGCCAGCAGCACACAGTGGGCAGACTCCTACAATGAGCAGTTCTTC. Translating it yields CASSTQWADSYNEQFF. The chain carries TRBV5-5 and TRBJ2-1; D unresolved. Germline values: CDR1 SGHKS, CDR2 YYEKEE (reference sequence). The CDR3 contains 16 residues. The germline V and J ends were trimmed by 4 bases and 0 bases, with 14 bases remaining between them.

This rearrangement joins TRBV6-1 to TRBJ1-6; 10 bases map to TRBD1. The germline V gene has CDR1 MNHNS and CDR2 SASEGT. The CDR3 runs 17 residues. The V and J ends lost 1 base and 2 bases, in that order; junction bases with no gene match: 2. CDR3 sequence reads: CASSEVGTGAYNSPLHF. The CDR3 bases are TGTGCCAGCAGTGAAGTCGGGACAGGGGCCTATAATTCACCCCTCCACTTT.

The table lists this clonotype with a few counts. One end of the junction does not line up with germline, which may come from a read error. The V call is TRBV5-1, the J call TRBJ2-1, with a tentative D call TRBD1 (5 bases). The CDR3 has 15 amino acids. Germline CDR1 and CDR2: SGHRS and YFSETQ. Written as DNA, the CDR3 is TGCGCCAGCAGCTTGGTAGGGGTCTCCAACAATGAGCAGTTCTTC. Residues: CASSLVGVSNNEQFF.

The chain is built from TRBV4-2 and TRBJ2-1, with 13 bases fitting TRBD2. Germline assignment: CDR1 LGHNA and CDR2 YNFKEQ. The CDR3 is made up of 17 amino acids. The ends lost 0 bases at V and 4 bases at J; junction bases unmatched: 3. Here the CDR3 DNA reads TGTGCCAGCAGCCAAGACGGGACTAGCGGGACTTACAATGAGCAGTTCTTC. Amino acids: CASSQDGTSGTYNEQFF.